This T cell receptor beta chain was recovered during a study of regulatory T cells in long-lasting Graves disease. Construction of the TCR beta libraries employed iRepertoire HTBI primers in conjunction with Arm-PCR of CDR3 regions. Each CDR3 protein is one row after TCRdb ran MiXCR on the multiplex PCR reads. The data contain roughly 420,000 distinct CDR3 sequences, around 17% of them singletons. Stated time point: newly diagnosed GD, antithyroid drugs for less than 3 months. Extracted RNA from PBMCs served as the source of the TCR library. This clonotype has a handful of counts. Germline assignment: CDR1 SQVTM and CDR2 ANQGSEA. The CDR3 is made up of 12 amino acids. Trimming at V came to 6 bases and at J to 7 bases, leaving 8 bases not matched to a gene. A further study also used this sample, focusing on T cells in Graves' hyperthyroidism and ophthalmopathy.

This specimen consisted of peripheral blood mononuclear cells (PBMCs), obtained at new diagnosis, from a patient treated with antithyroid drugs. The gene calls are TRBV29-1 and TRBJ2-7; 8 nucleotides line up with TRBD1. This receptor was taken from a woman between 25 and 40 years old with Graves disease. CDR3 sequence: CSVMDREREQYF. The CDR3 region has the DNA TGCAGCGTCATGGACAGGGAGCGGGAGCAGTACTTC.